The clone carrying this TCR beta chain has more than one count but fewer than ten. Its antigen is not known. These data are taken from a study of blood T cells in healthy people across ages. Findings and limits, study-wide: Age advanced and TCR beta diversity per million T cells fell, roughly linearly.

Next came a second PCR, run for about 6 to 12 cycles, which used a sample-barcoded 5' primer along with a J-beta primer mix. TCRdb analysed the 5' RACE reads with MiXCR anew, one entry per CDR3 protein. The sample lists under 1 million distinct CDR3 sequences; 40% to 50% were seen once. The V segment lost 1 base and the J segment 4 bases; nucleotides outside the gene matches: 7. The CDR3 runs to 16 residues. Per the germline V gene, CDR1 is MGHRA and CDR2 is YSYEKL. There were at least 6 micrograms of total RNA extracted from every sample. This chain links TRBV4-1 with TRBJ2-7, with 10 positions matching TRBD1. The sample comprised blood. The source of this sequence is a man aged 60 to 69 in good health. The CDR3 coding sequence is TGCGCCAGCAGCCAAGCTCCGACAGGGGGCTTATACGAGCAGTACTTC. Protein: CASSQAPTGGLYEQYF.